The T cell receptor beta chain under discussion was sequenced for a study of T cells in Graves' hyperthyroidism and ophthalmopathy. In this sample, this clonotype turned up many times. RNA transcripts provided the source from which TCR beta CDR3 regions were amplified. The study used the HTBI primer set for a first-round RT-PCR of the TCR CDR3. From the multiplex PCR reads, TCRdb called clonotypes with MiXCR, one entry per CDR3 protein. The data show about 400,000 distinct CDR3 sequences, over 12% seen once. CDR1 and CDR2 from the germline V gene are KGHSH and LQKENI. This CDR3 region has 16 residues. V was pared by 3 bases and J by 0 bases, with 12 bases between.

The sequence derives from a middle-aged man with Graves' ophthalmopathy. The rearrangement links TRBV18 to TRBJ1-5, with D possibly TRBD1 on 5 matching bases. Input material: blood. The CDR3 bases are TGTGCCAGCTCACCTTCGACAGACTATAGCAATCAGCCCCAGCATTTT. Amino acids: CASSPSTDYSNQPQHF. The complete variable domain, with remaining parts taken from reference TRBV18 and TRBJ1-5, reads NAGVMQNPRHLVRRRGQEARLRCSPMKGHSHVYWYRQLPEEGLKFMVYLQKENIIDESGMPKERFSAEFPKEGPSILRIQQVVRGDSAAYFCASSPSTDYSNQPQHFGDGTRLSIL.